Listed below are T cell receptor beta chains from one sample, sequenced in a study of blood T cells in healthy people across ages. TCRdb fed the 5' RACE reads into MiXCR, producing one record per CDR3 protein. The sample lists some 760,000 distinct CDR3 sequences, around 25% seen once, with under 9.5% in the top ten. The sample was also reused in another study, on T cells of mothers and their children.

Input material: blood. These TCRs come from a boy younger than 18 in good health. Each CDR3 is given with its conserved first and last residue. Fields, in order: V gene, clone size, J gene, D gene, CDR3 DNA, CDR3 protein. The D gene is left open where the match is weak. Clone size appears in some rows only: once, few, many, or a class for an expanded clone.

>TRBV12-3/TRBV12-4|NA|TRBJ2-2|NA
TGTGCCAGCAGGTGGGATTCGAACACCGGGGAGCTGTTTTTT
CASRWDSNTGELFF
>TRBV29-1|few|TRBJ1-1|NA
TGCAGCGTTAGCAGGGTAGTAGACACTGAAGCTTTCTTT
CSVSRVVDTEAFF
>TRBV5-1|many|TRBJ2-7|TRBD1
TGCGCCAGCGTATCCGGGACAGGAGCCTACGAGCAGTACTTC
CASVSGTGAYEQYF
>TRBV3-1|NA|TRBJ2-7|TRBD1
TGTGCCAGCAGCCCATGGATCGGGACAGGAGCCTACGAGCAGTACTTC
CASSPWIGTGAYEQYF
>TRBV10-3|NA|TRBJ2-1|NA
TGTGCCACCCAGCGAGGGTCCACCTCCTACAATGAGCAGTTCTTC
CATQRGSTSYNEQFF
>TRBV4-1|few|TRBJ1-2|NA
TGCGCCAGCAGCCCTGAGGAACTGGCGGGCTATGGCTACACCTTC
CASSPEELAGYGYTF
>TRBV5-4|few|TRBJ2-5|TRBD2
TGTGCCAGCAGCTTCCGGACTAGCCAAGAGACCCAGTACTTC
CASSFRTSQETQYF
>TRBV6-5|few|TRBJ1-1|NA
TGTGCCAGAACGGGGGCAGAATTTAACACTGAAGCTTTCTTT
CARTGAEFNTEAFF
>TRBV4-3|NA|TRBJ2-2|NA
TGCGCCAGCAGCCCACTGCCCCCGGGAGCGAACACCGGGGAGCTGTTTTTT
CASSPLPPGANTGELFF
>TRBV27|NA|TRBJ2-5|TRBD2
TGTGCCAGCAGAGATAGCGGGGGGGCCTCGACCCAGTACTTC
CASRDSGGASTQYF
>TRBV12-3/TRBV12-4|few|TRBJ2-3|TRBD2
TGTGCCAGCGGGTCTGCGGGAGCCTCAGATACGCAGTATTTT
CASGSAGASDTQYF
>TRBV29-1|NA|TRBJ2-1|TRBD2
TGCAGCGACCGTAATAGCGGGGGGGCCGGATTGGATGAGCAGTTCTTC
CSDRNSGGAGLDEQFF
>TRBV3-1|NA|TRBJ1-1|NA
TGTGCCAGCAGCCAGGGGACGGCTAGTGGAGCTTTCTTT
CASSQGTASGAFF
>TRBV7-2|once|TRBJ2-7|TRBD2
TGTGCCAGCAGCTTCCGGACTAGCGGGGACTCCTACGAGCAGTACTTC
CASSFRTSGDSYEQYF
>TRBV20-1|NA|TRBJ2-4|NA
TGCAGTGCTAGAGATAGAGCAGCCAAAAACATTCAGTACTTC
CSARDRAAKNIQYF
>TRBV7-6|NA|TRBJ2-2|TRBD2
TGTGCCAGCAGCCCATATACTACTAGCGCGATCACCGGGGAGCTGTTTTTT
CASSPYTTSAITGELFF
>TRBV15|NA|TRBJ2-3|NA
TGTGCCACCAGCAGAGATTCTAGGGTCATAAGCACAGATACGCAGTATTTT
CATSRDSRVISTDTQYF
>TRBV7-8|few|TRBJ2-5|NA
TGTGCCAGCAGCTTAGTGTTTGGCGGAGCGCAAGAGACCCAGTACTTC
CASSLVFGGAQETQYF
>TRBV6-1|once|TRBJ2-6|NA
TGTGCCAGCTCGGCTCTCTGGGTAACAGGGGCCAACGTCCTGACTTTC
CASSALWVTGANVLTF
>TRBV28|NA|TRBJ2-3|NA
TGTGCCAGCAGTTCCTACAGAGATACGCAGTATTTT
CASSSYRDTQYF
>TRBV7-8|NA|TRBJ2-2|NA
TGTGCCAGCAGCTACAGACAGGGGACTAGCTGGGGGGAGCTGTTTTTT
CASSYRQGTSWGELFF
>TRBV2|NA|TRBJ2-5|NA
TGTGCCAGCAGTGAAGCGGGGGAAGAGACCCAGTACTTC
CASSEAGEETQYF
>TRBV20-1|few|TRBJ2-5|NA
TGCAGTGCTAGACCGCTTAGGCGGGTCGAGACCCAGTACTTC
CSARPLRRVETQYF
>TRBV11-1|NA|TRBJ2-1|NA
TGTGCCAGCAGCACGCGGCGAGACAATGAGCAGTTCTTC
CASSTRRDNEQFF
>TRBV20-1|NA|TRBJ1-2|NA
TGCAGTGCTAGAGATCCGGACAGTAGAGAGCTCTTC
CSARDPDSRELF
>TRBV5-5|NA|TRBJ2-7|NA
TGTGCCAGCAGCTTTAGTGTGGGGGGCTACGAGCAGTACTTC
CASSFSVGGYEQYF
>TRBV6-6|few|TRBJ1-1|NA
TGTGCCAGCAGTTACGGGACGGAGACCGGGGCGGTAGCTTTCTTT
CASSYGTETGAVAFF